This T cell receptor (beta chain) came from a study of blood T cell repertoires in COVID-19. Looking at the study overall: Donors in the United States, Italy and Spain gave samples during acute or convalescent COVID-19.

Per germline, CDR1 SGHDT and CDR2 YYEEEE. The CDR3 consists of 16 residues. V lost 4 bases to trimming and J lost 3 bases; unmatched junction nucleotides: 6. Seattle patients were enrolled during active infection and followed longitudinally. TCRdb keeps only in-frame clones here, not all; method: immunoSEQ multiplex PCR. The sample has hundreds of thousands of clones; about 86% are singletons. The rearrangement uses TRBV5-6 and TRBJ2-7; 14 bases agree with TRBD2. This TCR was sampled from a woman aged 60-75 years with COVID-19, enrolled during active disease. Sequencing input: peripheral blood. The CDR3 spells CASSPGTSGGIYEQYF. CDR3 nucleotide sequence: TGTGCCAGCAGCCCTGGGACTAGCGGGGGAATCTACGAGCAGTACTTC.